This T cell receptor beta chain was observed in a study of T cells after somatic rescue of genetic block. Germline V gene sequence: CDR1 MNHEY, CDR2 SMNVEV (reference sequence). V gave up 3 bases and J gave up 2 bases; unmatched junction bases: 5. The CDR3 spans 15 residues. TCRdb's copy holds only in-frame clones and misses some; the assay was immunoSEQ multiplex PCR. The data contain roughly 11,000 clones, 60% to 85% of them singletons. The sequenced material came from peripheral blood mononuclear cells (PBMCs). The chain is built from TRBV27 and TRBJ2-7, with TRBD1 matching over 9 bases. The origin of this receptor is a boy between 10 and 17 years old. CDR3 DNA: TGTGCCAGCAGTTTCCGACAGGGGGAGGCCTACGAGCAGTACTTC. Encoded protein: CASSFRQGEAYEQYF.